This T cell receptor (beta chain) originates from a study of blood T cell repertoires in COVID-19. Trimming took 6 bases from V and 3 from J, leaving 15 bases between them. This CDR3 comprises 14 residues. Germline V gives CDR1 LNHDA, CDR2 SQIVND (reference sequence). TCRdb's copy holds only in-frame clones and misses some; the assay was immunoSEQ multiplex PCR. This table holds approximately 110,000 clones, 85% to 90% found once. This TCR derives from a woman older than 75 with acute or convalescent COVID-19. What was sequenced was peripheral blood. The chain carries TRBV19 and TRBJ2-7; D is undetermined. Here the CDR3 DNA reads TGTGCCAGTAGCCTAGGTAGTCGCGGCTACGAGCAGTACTTC. Protein: CASSLGSRGYEQYF. Full variable domain (rest looked up from reference TRBV19 and TRBJ2-7): DGGITQSPKYLFRKEGQNVTLSCEQNLNHDAMYWYRQDPGQGLRLIYYSQIVNDFQKGDIAEGYSVSREKKESFPLTVTSAQKNPTAFYLCASSLGSRGYEQYFGPGTRLTVT.